This T cell receptor beta chain was found in a study of T cells in Graves' hyperthyroidism and ophthalmopathy. Stability of Graves' hyperthyroidism was defined as absent ophthalmopathy progression within 18 months. Germline lookup yields CDR1 SGHDN and CDR2 FVKESK. The V gene lost 4 bases and the J gene lost 0 bases, with 16 bases spanning the gap. The CDR3 extends over 17 amino acids. This clonotype showed up just a few times. As yet, its antigen is unknown. Researchers amplified the TCR beta CDR3 regions from RNA transcripts. The HTBI primer set drove a first-round RT-PCR of the TCR CDR3. A single record per CDR3 protein comes from TCRdb applying MiXCR to the multiplex PCR reads. The table includes approximately 640,000 distinct CDR3 sequences, approximately 15% detected once. Study-wide points: Ophthalmopathy, which appeared later, was predicted by the model a median around 6.5 months before onset. Patients with ophthalmopathy were separated from those with stable hyperthyroidism by a 13 V-J model. Blood held most thyroid clonotypes expanded above 0.001 frequency.

Specimen: blood. This sequence originates from a man over 45 with Graves' hyperthyroidism. The chain carries TRBV14 and TRBJ1-5; tentatively, D is TRBD1 (6 bases). The CDR3 sequence: CASSLQRQVDSNQPQHF. CDR3 sequence (DNA): TGTGCCAGCAGCCTCCAACGACAGGTGGATAGCAATCAGCCCCAGCATTTT. The whole variable domain, filled in from reference TRBV14 and TRBJ1-5, reads EAGVTQFPSHSVIEKGQTVTLRCDPISGHDNLYWYRRVMGKEIKFLLHFVKESKQDESGMPNNRFLAERTGGTYSTLKVQPAELEDSGVYFCASSLQRQVDSNQPQHFGDGTRLSIL.